This T cell receptor beta chain was profiled in a study of ipilimumab plus nivolumab after autologous stem cell transplantation. Across the study: The DLBCL cohort had primary refractory and relapsed disease, with 18-month progression-free survival of approximately 87% and 28%.

The V gene end was trimmed by 2 bases and the J gene end by 2 bases; junction bases not matched to a gene: 8. Germline V gene sequence: CDR1 MNHEY, CDR2 SVGAGI. The CDR3 extends over 16 amino acids. Study results and caveats: Authors suggest TCR repertoire, Treg phenotype and gut microbiota support further study.

Patients got ipilimumab 1 mg/kg beginning 14 to 28 days post-transplant. As regards this clone: The antigen remains undetermined.

The data were produced by immunoSEQ multiplex PCR, yet TCRdb's version contains in-frame clones alone and is incomplete. Here the sample spans 84,000 or so clones, about 83% being singletons. Sequences were derived from PBMCs, sampled in a trial of ipilimumab plus nivolumab as post-transplant consolidation. The clonotype originates from a male donor with diffuse large B-cell lymphoma. V and J are TRBV6-5 and TRBJ2-5; TRBD1 matches 7 bases. The CDR3 region is CASSYRWDSQQETQYF. In DNA form, the CDR3 reads TGTGCCAGCAGTTACCGCTGGGACAGTCAACAAGAGACCCAGTACTTC.